This T cell receptor (beta chain) was retrieved from a study of naive and memory T cell subsets. Study-wide findings and caveats: Especially in CD8 cells, naive repertoires contained a few larger clonotypes, possibly CD45RA-re-expressing memory cells. Over 95% of naive TCR sequences appeared only once after error correction, unlike memory subsets. Expression changes during T cell differentiation may affect RNA-based TCR counts. In CD4 and CD8 cells, diversity dropped from naive through EMRA.

Comments on this clonotype: Its antigen is currently unknown.

The beta constant-region primer was an equimolar mix of two oligonucleotides covering TRBC1 and TRBC2. TCRdb re-analysed the UMI-ligation and nested PCR reads in MiXCR, keeping a single row per CDR3 protein. Of 120,000 to 150,000 distinct CDR3 sequences listed, more than 15% are singletons. The receptor was isolated from a human donor in good health. The sequencing input was naive CD4+ T cells from blood.

The CDR3 loop is CASSPGQGGTYNEQFF. The CDR3 bases are TGCGCCAGCAGCCCTGGACAGGGCGGGACCTACAATGAGCAGTTCTTC. The chain links TRBV5-1 to TRBJ2-1, with 8 bases matching TRBD1. The germline gives CDR1 SGHRS, CDR2 YFSETQ. This CDR3 contains 16 residues. V gave up 4 bases and J gave up 2 bases; unmatched junction bases: 8.